This T cell receptor beta chain was sequenced in a study of cytomegalovirus exposure and HLA in healthy donors. Study outcomes and limitations: An ancestry cluster, one associated with Asian ancestry, reportedly showed fewer N-insertions than the roughly 610-donor mean in a later analysis. Later analysis placed DRB1 highest and HLA-C lowest in TCR association rates, which differed by HLA locus. CMV antigen specificity of three CMV-associated chains was confirmed in vitro.

Note on this clone: The antigen is undetermined.

The PCR had 60 Vbeta and 13 Jbeta primers. Generated by immunoSEQ multiplex PCR, the TCRdb table keeps only in-frame clones and is missing some. The sample includes some 120,000 clones, more than 80% of them seen just once. Sequences were obtained from PBMCs. The sequence was collected from a male donor in good health and CMV-seronegative.

The CDR3 is CASSIDATAYSNQPQHF. The CDR3 DNA is TGTGCCAGTAGTATAGATGCGACAGCTTATAGCAATCAGCCCCAGCATTTT. The chain employs TRBV19 and TRBJ1-5; D possibly corresponds to TRBD1 (5 bases). CDR1 is LNHDA and CDR2 is SQIVND in the germline V gene (reference sequence). This CDR3 has 17 residues. The V end was cut by 0 bases, the J end by 0 bases, with 12 bases between.